Presented here are 2 T cell receptor beta chains from one specimen sequenced in a study of regulatory T cells in long-lasting Graves disease. Specified time point: persistent/refractory GD, antithyroid drugs over 5 years with positive TRAb. From PBMCs, RNA was extracted and then used to make the TCR library. The TCR beta library used iRepertoire HTBI primers with Arm-PCR amplification of CDR3. From the multiplex PCR reads, TCRdb called clonotypes with MiXCR, one entry per CDR3 protein. The sample carries some 420,000 distinct CDR3 sequences, approximately 22% recorded once. This material consisted of peripheral blood mononuclear cells (PBMCs), taken when the disease was refractory, from a patient treated with antithyroid drugs. The receptors originated from a female donor with Graves disease.

This clonotype was counted ten times or more. The chain combines TRBV20-1 with TRBJ2-5; the D is unclear. Germline V gene lookup returns CDR1 DFQATT and CDR2 SNEGSKA (reference sequence). This CDR3 contains 11 residues. Trimming stripped 0 bases from V and 6 bases from J, with 5 bases between. The CDR3 nucleotides read TGCAGTGCTAGAGATCGGAAGACCCAGTACTTC. Translating gives CSARDRKTQYF.

The rearrangement joins TRBV20-1 to TRBJ2-3; 12 nucleotides align to TRBD2. Trimming at V came to 0 bases and at J to 5 bases, leaving 3 bases not matched to a gene. Germline V gene data show CDR1 as DFQATT and CDR2 as SNEGSKA (reference sequence). This CDR3 comprises 15 residues. The CDR3 region is CSARELGLAGDTQYF. CDR3 nucleotide sequence: TGCAGTGCTAGAGAGCTGGGACTAGCGGGAGATACGCAGTATTTT.